The 15 T cell receptor beta chains reported below all come from one sample, sequenced in a study of read filtering for tumor transcriptome and immune sequencing. The library was built from roughly 400 ng RNA with molecular barcoded adaptors for alpha/delta and beta/gamma chains. One entry per CDR3 protein results from TCRdb running MiXCR on the reads. The sample includes 55,000 to 60,000 distinct CDR3 sequences, roughly 12% seen only once; the top ten take approximately 16%. What was sequenced was a population of CD138-negative cells sorted from bone marrow. The receptors were gathered from a donor at least 40 years old with multiple myeloma.

Details on this clonotype: This sequence may be a read error, since a much larger clone differs from it by one base. This sequence joins TRBV6-5 and TRBJ2-5; 7 nucleotides agree with TRBD1. The germline gives CDR1 MNHEY, CDR2 SVGAGI. CDR3 size: 13 residues. This CDR3 is CASSWGQQETRYF. In nucleotides, the CDR3 is TGTGCCAGCAGTTGGGGACAGCAAGAGACCCGGTACTTC.

This clonotype was recorded many times. The chain joins TRBV14 to TRBJ2-7; 9 bases agree with TRBD2. CDR1 and CDR2 from the germline V gene are SGHDN and FVKESK. The CDR3 length is 19 residues. J was trimmed by 1 base and V by 0 bases; bases with no gene match: 13. The CDR3 loop is CASSQDPPWDSGGSYEQYF. CDR3 coding DNA: TGTGCCAGCAGCCAAGATCCACCCTGGGATAGCGGGGGTTCCTACGAGCAGTACTTC.

This clonotype was detected ten times or more. V and J are TRBV10-3 and TRBJ2-7; D call uncertain. This CDR3 comprises 12 residues. Between the trimmed V and J ends, which lost 3 bases and 3 bases, there was a span of 6 bases. Germline V lookup: CDR1 ENHRY, CDR2 SYGVKD. In DNA form, the CDR3 reads TGTGCCATCAGTGACGGCGGCTACGAGCAGTACTTC. Protein: CAISDGGYEQYF.

The chain has TRBV29-1 and TRBJ2-7; no clear D gene. The CDR3 extends over 12 amino acids. Per the germline V gene, CDR1 is SQVTM and CDR2 is ANQGSEA. The V end was cut by 5 bases, the J end by 2 bases, with 10 bases between. The CDR3 coding sequence is TGCAGCGTTCAAGTGGAGACCTACGAGCAGTACTTC. This translates into CSVQVETYEQYF.

V gene TRBV24-1 combines with J gene TRBJ1-5; 9 bases match TRBD1. V trimming: 4 bases; J trimming: 7 bases; junction bases outside the gene matches: 10. The CDR3 spans 16 residues. From germline, CDR1 is KGHDR and CDR2 SFDVKD. This CDR3 reads CATSEAGQGIRQPQHF. In nucleotides, the CDR3 is TGTGCCACCAGTGAGGCCGGACAGGGGATAAGACAGCCCCAGCATTTT.

Concerning this clonotype itself: This could be a read error, since a much larger clone is one nucleotide away. This chain links TRBV12-3 or TRBV12-4 with TRBJ2-1, with D uncertain. This CDR3 comprises 15 residues. CDR3 in DNA: TGTGCCGGCAGTTTCGGCCTCCTATTGAACAATGAGCAGTTCTTC. It specifies CAGSFGLLLNNEQFF.

This clonotype came up many times. CDR3 DNA sequence: TGTGCCAGCAGTTTCACAGGGTCGCCCTCCTACGAGCAGTACTTC. Protein sequence: CASSFTGSPSYEQYF. This chain joins TRBV12-3 or TRBV12-4 and TRBJ2-7; D is perhaps TRBD1 (6 bases). Trimming removed 3 bases at V and 0 bases at J, with 12 bases between. CDR3 length: 15 residues.

This clonotype was observed many times. The DNA of the CDR3 is TGTGCCAGCAGCCGGACAGGGGGCTACGAGCAGTACTTC. Amino acid sequence: CASSRTGGYEQYF. V usage is TRBV28 and J usage is TRBJ2-7, with 10 bases identical to TRBD1. Unmatched junction bases numbered 2, after V lost 6 bases and J lost 3 bases. The CDR3 has 13 residues. CDR1 is MDHEN and CDR2 is SYDVKM in the germline V gene.

The chain employs TRBV7-9 and TRBJ1-3; D call uncertain. There are 14 residues in the CDR3. The germline V and J ends were trimmed by 7 bases and 0 bases, with 10 bases remaining between them. The germline gives CDR1 SEHNR, CDR2 FQNEAQ (reference sequence). CDR3 sequence: CASITESSGNTIYF. The CDR3 region has the DNA TGTGCCAGCATAACAGAAAGCTCTGGAAACACCATATATTTT. The variable domain in full, completed from reference TRBV7-9 and TRBJ1-3, reads DTGVSQNPRHKITKRGQNVTFRCDPISEHNRLYWYRQTLGQGPEFLTYFQNEAQLEKSRLLSDRFSAERPKGSFSTLEIQRTEQGDSAMYLCASITESSGNTIYFGEGSWLTVV.

The chain joins TRBV6-6 to TRBJ1-4; D call uncertain. Germline V gene data show CDR1 as MNHNY and CDR2 as SVGAGI (reference sequence). This CDR3 is built from 14 residues. V was cut by 3 bases and J by 8 bases, with 13 bases left in between. The CDR3 sequence: CASSYEGLGEKLFF. In nucleotides, the CDR3 is TGTGCCAGCAGTTATGAGGGATTAGGGGAAAAACTGTTTTTT.

This clonotype was counted between two and nine times. The chain combines TRBV12-3 or TRBV12-4 with TRBJ1-2, with TRBD1 as a possible D gene (5 bases). This CDR3 spans 16 amino acids. The V gene lost 4 bases and the J gene lost 0 bases, with 15 bases spanning the gap. The CDR3 region is CASSYRQTKANYGYTF. Here the CDR3 DNA reads TGTGCCAGCAGTTACAGACAGACCAAGGCTAACTATGGCTACACCTTC.

At least ten counts were recorded for this clonotype. The rearrangement joins TRBV25-1 to TRBJ2-3; D call uncertain. The CDR3 extends over 14 amino acids. The germline gives CDR1 MGHDK, CDR2 SYGVNS. Trimming cost V 6 bases and J 0 bases, with 10 bases left between them. The DNA of the CDR3 is TGTGCCAGCAGCCAGGATACTAGCACAGATACGCAGTATTTT. This gives the protein CASSQDTSTDTQYF.

As to this clonotype: A read error may be the cause here, since a much bigger clone is one base away. The chain joins TRBV5-1 to TRBJ2-5; TRBD2 agrees at 12 bases. The CDR3 consists of 15 residues. Germline-derived CDR1 and CDR2 are SGHRS and YFSETQ. The CDR3: CASSFSSGGEETLYF. CDR3 nucleotides: TGCGCCAGCAGCTTCTCTAGCGGGGGGGAAGAGACCCTGTACTTC.

In this sample, this clonotype turned up many times. The chain couples TRBV4-1 to TRBJ1-5, with 9 nucleotides matching TRBD1. The germline CDR1 and CDR2 sequences are MGHRA and YSYEKL. The CDR3 covers 15 residues. V lost 6 bases and J lost 2; bases outside the gene matches: 5. The CDR3 nucleotides are TGCGCCAGCAGGGATAGACAGGGGGGCAATCAGCCCCAGCATTTT. Residues: CASRDRQGGNQPQHF.

V and J are TRBV20-1 and TRBJ2-5; D tentatively reads TRBD1 or TRBD2 (5 bases each). Germline V lookup: CDR1 DFQATT, CDR2 SNEGSKA (reference sequence). This CDR3 is 15 amino acids long. V lost 3 bases to trimming and J lost 5 bases, with 19 bases between them. The CDR3 spells CSARMGALEGETQYF. The CDR3 region has the DNA TGCAGTGCTAGGATGGGAGCACTAGAGGGGGAGACCCAGTACTTC.